Below, one T cell receptor beta chain is given with its context. Its antigen remains unidentified. This sample was taken from a study of CD8+CD57+ T cells in acquired aplastic anemia. Study-wide background: Sorted CD4+ plus CD8+ cells gave DNA averaging about 3.2 ug. CD4+ cells from healthy donors averaged approximately 11 million reads. Study observations and caveats: Both patients and controls carried the same twenty-nine CD8+ CDR3 sequences.

Genomic DNA provided the template from which TCR beta VDJ and CDR3 profiles were obtained. TCRdb recomputed calls from the reads with MiXCR, one row per CDR3 protein. The sample holds around 170,000 distinct CDR3 sequences, about 60% seen once. Looked up from germline, CDR1 is DFQATT and CDR2 is SNEGSKA (reference sequence). This CDR3 has 12 residues. V lost 1 base and J lost 3, with 7 bases in between. The gene calls are TRBV20-1 and TRBJ2-7; no clear D gene. The TCR comes from a human donor in good health. Sequencing was done on a sample of sorted CD4+, CD8+, or CD8+CD57+ T cells (not recorded which) from PBMCs. The DNA of the CDR3 is TGCAGTGCTAGAGTGTACAGCTACGAGCAGTACTTC. This encodes CSARVYSYEQYF.